This entry is about one TCR beta chain. The entry originates in a study of human T cells and chemical hapten exposure. Attachment of unique molecular identifiers to individual cDNA molecules was performed in the library. TCRdb re-called the RACE reads with MiXCR, one entry per CDR3 protein. The sample comprises roughly 70,000 distinct CDR3 sequences, 25% to 40% of which are singletons, and about 8.9% rests with the top ten. Documented time point: patch test 1, 2 weeks after DPC sensitization. The treatment: therapeutic diphenylcyclopropenone sensitization with weekly scalp DPC. The authors' total RNA extraction used unfractionated whole blood. CDR1 and CDR2 (germline): MGHRA, YSYEKL. V lost 1 base, J lost 3 bases, and 24 bases lay in between. This CDR3 comprises 19 residues.

The material sequenced was whole blood, taken in connection with sensitization to the hapten diphenylcyclopropenone (DPC). This clonotype was sampled from a man in his forties with alopecia areata. Some clones in this sample may be carry-over from other donors' samples. The rearrangement links TRBV4-1 to TRBJ1-1; TRBD1 is a possible D gene (5 bases). The CDR3 is CASSQGGWRAISGDTEAFF. The CDR3 nucleotides read TGCGCCAGCAGCCAAGGTGGTTGGAGGGCAATATCGGGGGACACTGAAGCTTTCTTT.